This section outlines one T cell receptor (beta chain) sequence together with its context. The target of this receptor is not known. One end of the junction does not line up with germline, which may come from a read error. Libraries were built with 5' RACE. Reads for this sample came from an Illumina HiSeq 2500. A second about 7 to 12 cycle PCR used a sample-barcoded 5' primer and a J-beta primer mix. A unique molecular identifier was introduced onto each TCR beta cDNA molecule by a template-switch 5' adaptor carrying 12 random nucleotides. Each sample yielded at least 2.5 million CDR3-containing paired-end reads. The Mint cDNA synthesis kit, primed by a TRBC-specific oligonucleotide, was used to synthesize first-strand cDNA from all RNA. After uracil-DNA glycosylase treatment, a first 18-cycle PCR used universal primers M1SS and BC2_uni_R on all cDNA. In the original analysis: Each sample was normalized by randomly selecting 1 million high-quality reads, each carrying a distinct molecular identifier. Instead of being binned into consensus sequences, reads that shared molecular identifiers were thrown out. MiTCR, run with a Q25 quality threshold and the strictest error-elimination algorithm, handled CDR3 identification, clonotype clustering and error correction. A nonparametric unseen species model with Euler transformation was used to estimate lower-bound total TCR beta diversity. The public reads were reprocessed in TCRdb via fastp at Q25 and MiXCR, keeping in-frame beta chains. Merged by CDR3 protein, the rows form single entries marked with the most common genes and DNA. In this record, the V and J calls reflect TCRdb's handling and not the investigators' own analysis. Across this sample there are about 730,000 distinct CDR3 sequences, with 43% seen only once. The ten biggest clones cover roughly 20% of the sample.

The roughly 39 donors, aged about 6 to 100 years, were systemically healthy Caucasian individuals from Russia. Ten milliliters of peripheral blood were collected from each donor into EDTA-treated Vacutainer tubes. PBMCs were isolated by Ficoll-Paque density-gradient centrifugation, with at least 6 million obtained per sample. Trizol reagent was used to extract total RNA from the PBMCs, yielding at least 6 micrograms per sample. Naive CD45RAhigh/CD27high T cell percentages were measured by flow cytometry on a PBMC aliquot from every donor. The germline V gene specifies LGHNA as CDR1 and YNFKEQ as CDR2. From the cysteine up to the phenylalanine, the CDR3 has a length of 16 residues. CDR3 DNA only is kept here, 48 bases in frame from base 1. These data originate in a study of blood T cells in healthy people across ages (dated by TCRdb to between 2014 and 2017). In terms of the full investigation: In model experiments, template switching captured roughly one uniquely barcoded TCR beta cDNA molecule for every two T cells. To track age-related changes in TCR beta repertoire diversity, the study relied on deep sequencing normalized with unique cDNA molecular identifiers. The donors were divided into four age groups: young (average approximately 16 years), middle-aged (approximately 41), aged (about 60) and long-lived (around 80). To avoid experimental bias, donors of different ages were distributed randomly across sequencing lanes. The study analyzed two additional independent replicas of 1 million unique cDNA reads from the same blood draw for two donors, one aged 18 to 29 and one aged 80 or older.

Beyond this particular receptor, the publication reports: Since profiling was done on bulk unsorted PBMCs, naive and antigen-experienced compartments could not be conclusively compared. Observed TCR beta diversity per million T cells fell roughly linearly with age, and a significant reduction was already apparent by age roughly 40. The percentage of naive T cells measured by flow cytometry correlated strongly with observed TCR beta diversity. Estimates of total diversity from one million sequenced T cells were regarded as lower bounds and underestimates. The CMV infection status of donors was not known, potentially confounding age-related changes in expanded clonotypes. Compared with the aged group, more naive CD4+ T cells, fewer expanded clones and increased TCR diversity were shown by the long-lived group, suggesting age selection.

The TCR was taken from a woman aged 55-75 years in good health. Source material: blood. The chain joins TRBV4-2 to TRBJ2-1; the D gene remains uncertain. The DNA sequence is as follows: TGTGCCGGCAGCCAAGATGCGGATACCTGGAGTACCCAGCAGTTCTTC. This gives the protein CAGSQDADTWSTQQFF.